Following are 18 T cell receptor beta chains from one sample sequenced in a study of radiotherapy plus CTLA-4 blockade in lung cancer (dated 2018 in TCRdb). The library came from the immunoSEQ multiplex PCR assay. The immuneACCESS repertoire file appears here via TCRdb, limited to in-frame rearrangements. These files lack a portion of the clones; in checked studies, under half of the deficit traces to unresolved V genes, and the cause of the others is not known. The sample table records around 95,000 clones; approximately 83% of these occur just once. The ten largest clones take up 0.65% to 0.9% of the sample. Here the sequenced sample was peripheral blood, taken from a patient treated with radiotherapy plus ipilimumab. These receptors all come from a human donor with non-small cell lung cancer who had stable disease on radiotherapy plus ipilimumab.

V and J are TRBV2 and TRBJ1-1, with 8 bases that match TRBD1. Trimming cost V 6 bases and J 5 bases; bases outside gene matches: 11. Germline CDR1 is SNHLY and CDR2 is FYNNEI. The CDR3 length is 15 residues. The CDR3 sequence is CASRGTGQGRTEAFF. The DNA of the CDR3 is TGTGCCAGCAGGGGAACCGGACAGGGTAGGACTGAAGCTTTCTTT.

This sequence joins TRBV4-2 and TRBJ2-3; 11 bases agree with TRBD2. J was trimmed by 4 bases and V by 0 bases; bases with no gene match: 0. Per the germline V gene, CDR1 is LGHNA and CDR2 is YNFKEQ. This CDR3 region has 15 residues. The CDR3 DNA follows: TGTGCCAGCAGCCAAGAGACTAGCGGGGCAGATACGCAGTATTTT. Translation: CASSQETSGADTQYF.

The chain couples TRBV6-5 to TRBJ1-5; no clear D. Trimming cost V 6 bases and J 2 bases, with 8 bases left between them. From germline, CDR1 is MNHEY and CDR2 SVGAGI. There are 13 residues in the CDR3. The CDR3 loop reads CASSQRGNQPQHF. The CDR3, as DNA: TGTGCCAGCAGCCAACGAGGCAATCAGCCCCAGCATTTT.

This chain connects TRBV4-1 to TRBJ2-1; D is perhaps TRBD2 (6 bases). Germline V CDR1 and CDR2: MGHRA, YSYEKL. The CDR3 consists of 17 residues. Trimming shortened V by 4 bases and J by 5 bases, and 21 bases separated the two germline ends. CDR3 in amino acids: CASSPRGVEGNHNEQFF. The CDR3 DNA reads TGCGCCAGCAGCCCTAGAGGGGTGGAGGGCAATCACAATGAGCAGTTCTTC.

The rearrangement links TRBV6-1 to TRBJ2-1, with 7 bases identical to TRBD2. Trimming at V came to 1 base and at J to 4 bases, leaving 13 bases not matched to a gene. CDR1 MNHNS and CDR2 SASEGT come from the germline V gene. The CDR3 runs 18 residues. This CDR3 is CASSEVGAGRVLYNEQFF. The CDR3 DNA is TGTGCCAGCAGTGAAGTCGGGGCAGGGAGGGTTTTATACAATGAGCAGTTCTTC.

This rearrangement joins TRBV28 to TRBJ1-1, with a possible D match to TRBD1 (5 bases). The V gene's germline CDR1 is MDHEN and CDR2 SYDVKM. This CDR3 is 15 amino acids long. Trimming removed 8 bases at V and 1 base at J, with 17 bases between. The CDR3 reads CASRLGVSSNTEAFF. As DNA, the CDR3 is TGTGCCAGCCGGCTGGGGGTTTCGTCGAACACTGAAGCTTTCTTT.

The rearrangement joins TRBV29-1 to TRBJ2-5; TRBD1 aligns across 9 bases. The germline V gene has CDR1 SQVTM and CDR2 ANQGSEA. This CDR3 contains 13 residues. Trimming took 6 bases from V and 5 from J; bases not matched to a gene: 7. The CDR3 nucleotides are TGCAGCGTCGACGGACAGGGGTGGGAGACCCAGTACTTC. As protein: CSVDGQGWETQYF.

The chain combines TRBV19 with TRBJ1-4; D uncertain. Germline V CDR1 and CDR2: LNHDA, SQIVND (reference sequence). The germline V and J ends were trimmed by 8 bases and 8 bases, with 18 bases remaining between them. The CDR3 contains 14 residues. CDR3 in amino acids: CASGKGSRGEKLFF. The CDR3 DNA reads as TGTGCCAGTGGGAAGGGATCTCGGGGAGAAAAACTGTTTTTT.

The CDR3, as DNA: TGTGCCAGCAGCGTAGCTGCCGGGGTCTCCTACAATGAGCAGTTCTTC. It codes for CASSVAAGVSYNEQFF. The rearrangement uses TRBV9 and TRBJ2-1, with a weak D call TRBD2 (5 bases). The CDR3 covers 16 residues. Per germline, CDR1 SGDLS and CDR2 YYNGEE. Deletions cut 0 bases from V and 0 bases from J, with 10 bases between.

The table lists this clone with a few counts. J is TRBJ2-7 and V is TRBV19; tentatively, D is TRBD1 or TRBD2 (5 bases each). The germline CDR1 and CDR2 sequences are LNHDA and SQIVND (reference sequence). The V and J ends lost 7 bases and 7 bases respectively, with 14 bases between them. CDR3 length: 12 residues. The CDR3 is CASTGTLGEQYF. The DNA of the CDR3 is TGTGCCAGTACCGGGACCCTCGGAGAGCAGTACTTC.

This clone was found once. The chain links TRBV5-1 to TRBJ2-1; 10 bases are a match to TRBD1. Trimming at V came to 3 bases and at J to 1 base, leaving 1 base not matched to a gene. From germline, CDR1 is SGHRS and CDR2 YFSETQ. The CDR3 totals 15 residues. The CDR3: CASSWTGGSYNEQFF. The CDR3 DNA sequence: TGCGCCAGCAGCTGGACAGGGGGATCCTACAATGAGCAGTTCTTC.

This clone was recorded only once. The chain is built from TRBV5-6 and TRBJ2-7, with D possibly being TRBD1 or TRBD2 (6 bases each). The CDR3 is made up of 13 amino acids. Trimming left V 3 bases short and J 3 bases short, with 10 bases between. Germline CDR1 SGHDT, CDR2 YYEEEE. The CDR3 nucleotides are TGTGCCAGCAGCTGGGGGGCCAACTACGAGCAGTACTTC. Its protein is CASSWGANYEQYF.

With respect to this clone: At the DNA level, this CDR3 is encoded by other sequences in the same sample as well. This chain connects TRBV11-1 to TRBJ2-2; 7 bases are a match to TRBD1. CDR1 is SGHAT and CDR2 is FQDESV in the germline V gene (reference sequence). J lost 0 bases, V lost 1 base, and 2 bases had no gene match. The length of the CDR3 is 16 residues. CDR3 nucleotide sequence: TGTGCCAGCAGCTTAGGGCAGGGGGCGAACACCGGGGAGCTGTTTTTT. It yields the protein CASSLGQGANTGELFF.

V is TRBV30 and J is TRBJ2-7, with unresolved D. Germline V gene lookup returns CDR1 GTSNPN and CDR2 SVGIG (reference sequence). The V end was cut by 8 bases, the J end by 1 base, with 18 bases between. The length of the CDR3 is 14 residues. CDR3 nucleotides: TGTGCCGGTACGACGGGCCGCGGATCCTACGAGCAGTACTTC. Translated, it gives CAGTTGRGSYEQYF.

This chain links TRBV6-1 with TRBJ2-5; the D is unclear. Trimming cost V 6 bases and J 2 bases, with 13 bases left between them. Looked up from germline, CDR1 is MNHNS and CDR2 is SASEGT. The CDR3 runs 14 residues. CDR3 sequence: CASRDSRIQETQYF. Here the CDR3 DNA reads TGTGCCAGCAGAGACTCGAGAATTCAAGAGACCCAGTACTTC.

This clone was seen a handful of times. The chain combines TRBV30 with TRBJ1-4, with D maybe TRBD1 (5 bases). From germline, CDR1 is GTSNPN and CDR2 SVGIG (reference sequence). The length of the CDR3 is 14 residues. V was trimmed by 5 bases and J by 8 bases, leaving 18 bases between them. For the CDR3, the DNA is TGTGCCTGGCGCAACCCCGGGACTCAGGAAAAACTGTTTTTT. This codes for CAWRNPGTQEKLFF. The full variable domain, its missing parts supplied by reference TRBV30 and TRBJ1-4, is SQTIHQWPATLVQPVGSPLSLECTVEGTSNPNLYWYRQAAGRGLQLLFYSVGIGQISSEVPQNLSASRPQDRQFILSSKKLLLSDSGFYLCAWRNPGTQEKLFFGSGTQLSVL.

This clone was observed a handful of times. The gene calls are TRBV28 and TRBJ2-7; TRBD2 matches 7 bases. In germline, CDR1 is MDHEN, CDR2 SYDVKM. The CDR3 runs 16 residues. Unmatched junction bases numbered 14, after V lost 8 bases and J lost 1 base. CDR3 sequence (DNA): TGTGCCAGCTCAATGCCCGGGACTACCACTTCCTACGAGCAGTACTTC. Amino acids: CASSMPGTTTSYEQYF.

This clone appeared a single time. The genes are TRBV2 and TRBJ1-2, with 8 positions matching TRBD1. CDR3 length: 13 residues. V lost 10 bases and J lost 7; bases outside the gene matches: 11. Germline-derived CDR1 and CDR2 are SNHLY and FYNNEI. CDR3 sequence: CATQQGEVFGYTF. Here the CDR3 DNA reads TGTGCCACTCAACAGGGGGAGGTTTTTGGCTACACCTTC.